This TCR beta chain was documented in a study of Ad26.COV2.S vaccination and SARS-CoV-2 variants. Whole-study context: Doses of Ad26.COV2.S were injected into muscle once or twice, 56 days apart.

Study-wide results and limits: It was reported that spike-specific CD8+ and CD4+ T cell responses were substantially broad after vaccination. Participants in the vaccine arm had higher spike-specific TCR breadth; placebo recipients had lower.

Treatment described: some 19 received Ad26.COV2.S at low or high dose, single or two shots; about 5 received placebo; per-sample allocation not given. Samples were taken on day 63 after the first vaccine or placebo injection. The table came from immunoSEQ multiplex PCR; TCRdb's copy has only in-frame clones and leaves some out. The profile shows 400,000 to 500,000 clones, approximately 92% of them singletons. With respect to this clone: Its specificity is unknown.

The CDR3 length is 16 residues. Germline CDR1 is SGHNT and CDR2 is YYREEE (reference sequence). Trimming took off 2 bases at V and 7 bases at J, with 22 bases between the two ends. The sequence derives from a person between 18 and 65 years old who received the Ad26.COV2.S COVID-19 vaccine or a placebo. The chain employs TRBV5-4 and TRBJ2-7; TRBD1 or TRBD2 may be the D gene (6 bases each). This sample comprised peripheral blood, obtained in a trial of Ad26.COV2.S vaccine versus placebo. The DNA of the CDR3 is TGTGCCAGCAGCTTAGTTTACGGGGGCTCTGGAGGGGAGCAGTACTTC. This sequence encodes CASSLVYGGSGGEQYF.